This TCR beta chain is drawn from a study of blood T cell repertoires in COVID-19. This CDR3 region has 15 residues. CDR1 is SGHNT and CDR2 is YYREEE in the germline V gene (reference sequence). V lost 3 bases to trimming and J lost 7 bases; unmatched junction nucleotides: 7. Under the authors' procedure: Amplification with reference gene primers provided the estimates of nucleated cell counts. Clones were read by immunoSEQ multiplex PCR, and TCRdb kept only the in-frame ones, dropping some. The DNA was the basis for D and trimming; V, J and clone size are from that table. The repertoire consists of over 200,000 clones, with more than 75% occurring once and the leading ten covering over 1.5%.

Sequences were obtained from peripheral blood. The chain carries TRBV5-4 and TRBJ2-2; 9 nucleotides align to TRBD1. The clonotype was recovered from a man between 35 and 55 years old with active or convalescent COVID-19. The CDR3: CASSSRTGAGGELFF. In DNA form, the CDR3 reads TGTGCCAGCAGCTCAAGGACAGGGGCGGGCGGGGAGCTGTTTTTT.